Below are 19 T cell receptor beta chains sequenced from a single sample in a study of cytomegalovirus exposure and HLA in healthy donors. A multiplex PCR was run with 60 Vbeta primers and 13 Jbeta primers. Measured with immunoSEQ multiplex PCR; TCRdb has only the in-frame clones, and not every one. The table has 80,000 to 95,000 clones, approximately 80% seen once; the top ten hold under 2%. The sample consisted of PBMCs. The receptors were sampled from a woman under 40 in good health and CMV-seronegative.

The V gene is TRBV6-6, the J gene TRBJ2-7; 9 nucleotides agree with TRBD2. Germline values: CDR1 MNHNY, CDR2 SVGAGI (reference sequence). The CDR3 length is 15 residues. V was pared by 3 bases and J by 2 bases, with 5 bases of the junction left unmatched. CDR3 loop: CASSYWSSGAYEQYF. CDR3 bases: TGTGCCAGCAGTTATTGGTCTAGCGGGGCCTACGAGCAGTACTTC.

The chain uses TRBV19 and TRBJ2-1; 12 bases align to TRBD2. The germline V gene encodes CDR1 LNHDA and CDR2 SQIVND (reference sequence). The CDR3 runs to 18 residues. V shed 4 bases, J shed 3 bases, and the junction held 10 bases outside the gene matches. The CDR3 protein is CASSSGWGLAGLYNEQFF. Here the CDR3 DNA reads TGTGCCAGTAGTAGCGGATGGGGACTAGCGGGCCTCTACAATGAGCAGTTCTTC.

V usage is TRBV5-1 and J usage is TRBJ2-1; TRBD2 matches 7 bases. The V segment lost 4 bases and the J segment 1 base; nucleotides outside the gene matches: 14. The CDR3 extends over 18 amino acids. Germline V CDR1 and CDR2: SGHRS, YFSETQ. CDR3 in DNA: TGCGCCAGCAGCCTTGGTTATCGGGAGGTGAGATCCTACAATGAGCAGTTCTTC. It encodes CASSLGYREVRSYNEQFF.

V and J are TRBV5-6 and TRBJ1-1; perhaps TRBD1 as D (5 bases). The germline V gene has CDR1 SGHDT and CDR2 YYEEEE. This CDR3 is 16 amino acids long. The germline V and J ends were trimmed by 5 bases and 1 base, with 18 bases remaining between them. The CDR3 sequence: CASSPTVAQPNTEAFF. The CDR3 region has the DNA TGTGCCAGCAGTCCGACAGTTGCCCAGCCGAACACTGAAGCTTTCTTT.

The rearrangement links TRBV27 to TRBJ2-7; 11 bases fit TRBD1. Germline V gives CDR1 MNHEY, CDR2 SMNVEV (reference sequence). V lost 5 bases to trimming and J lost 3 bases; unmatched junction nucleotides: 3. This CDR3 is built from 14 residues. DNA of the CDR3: TGTGCCAGCAGTCGGACAGGGGGCTTCTACGAGCAGTACTTC. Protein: CASSRTGGFYEQYF.

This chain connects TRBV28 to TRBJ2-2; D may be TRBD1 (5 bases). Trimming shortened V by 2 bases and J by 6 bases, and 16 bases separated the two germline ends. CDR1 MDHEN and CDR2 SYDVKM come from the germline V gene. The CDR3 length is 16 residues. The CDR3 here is CASSLPLQGVAGELFF. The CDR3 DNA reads TGTGCCAGCAGTTTACCCTTGCAGGGCGTCGCCGGGGAGCTGTTTTTT.

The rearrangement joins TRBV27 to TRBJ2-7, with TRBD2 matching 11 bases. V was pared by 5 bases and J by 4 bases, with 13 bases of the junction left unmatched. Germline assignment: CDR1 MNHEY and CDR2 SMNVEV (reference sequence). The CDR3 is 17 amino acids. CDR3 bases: TGTGCCAGCAGTCTAACGACTAGCGGGAAGGGATTTTACGAGCAGTACTTC. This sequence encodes CASSLTTSGKGFYEQYF.

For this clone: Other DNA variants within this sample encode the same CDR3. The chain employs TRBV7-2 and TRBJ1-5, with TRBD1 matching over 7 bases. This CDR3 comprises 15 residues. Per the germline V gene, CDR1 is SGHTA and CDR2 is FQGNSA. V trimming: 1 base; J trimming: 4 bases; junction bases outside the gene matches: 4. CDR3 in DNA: TGTGCCAGCAGCTTAGATGCAGGGGGAAATCAGCCCCAGCATTTT. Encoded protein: CASSLDAGGNQPQHF.

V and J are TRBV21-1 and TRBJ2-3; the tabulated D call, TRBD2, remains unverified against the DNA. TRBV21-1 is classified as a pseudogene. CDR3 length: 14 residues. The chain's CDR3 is CASRKTRRSDTQYF. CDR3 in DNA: TGTGCCAGCAGGAAGACTCGGCGCTCAGATACGCAGTATTTT.

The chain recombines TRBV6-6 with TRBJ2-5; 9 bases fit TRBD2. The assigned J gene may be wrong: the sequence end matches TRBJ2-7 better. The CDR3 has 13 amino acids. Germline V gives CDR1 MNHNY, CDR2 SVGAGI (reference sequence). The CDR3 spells CATLLAGVHEQYF. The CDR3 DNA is TGTGCCACCCTGTTAGCGGGAGTCCACGAGCAGTACTTC.

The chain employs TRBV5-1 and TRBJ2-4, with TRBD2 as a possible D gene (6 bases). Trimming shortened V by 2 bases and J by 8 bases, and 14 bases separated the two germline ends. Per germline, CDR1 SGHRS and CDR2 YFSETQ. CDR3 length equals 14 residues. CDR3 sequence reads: CASSFNLGEDIQYF. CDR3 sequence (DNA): TGCGCCAGCAGCTTTAATCTCGGGGAGGACATTCAGTACTTC.

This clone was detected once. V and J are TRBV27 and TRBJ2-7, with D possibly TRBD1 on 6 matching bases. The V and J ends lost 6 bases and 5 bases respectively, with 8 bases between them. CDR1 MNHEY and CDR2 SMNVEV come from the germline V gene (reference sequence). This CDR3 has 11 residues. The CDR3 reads CASRRGNEQYF. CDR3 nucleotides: TGTGCCAGCAGAAGGGGGAACGAGCAGTACTTC.

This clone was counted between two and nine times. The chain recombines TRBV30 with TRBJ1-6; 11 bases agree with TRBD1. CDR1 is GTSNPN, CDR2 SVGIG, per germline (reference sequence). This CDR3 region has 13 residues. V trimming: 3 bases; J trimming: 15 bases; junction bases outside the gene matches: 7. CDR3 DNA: TGTGCCTGGAGGTGGACAGGGGGCGCGGTCCTCCACTTT. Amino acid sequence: CAWRWTGGAVLHF.

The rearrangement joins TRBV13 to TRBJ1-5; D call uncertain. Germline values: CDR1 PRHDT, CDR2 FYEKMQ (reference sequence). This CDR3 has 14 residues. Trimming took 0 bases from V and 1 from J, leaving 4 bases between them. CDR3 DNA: TGTGCCAGCAGCTTAGGCCGGAGCAATCAGCCCCAGCATTTT. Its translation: CASSLGRSNQPQHF.

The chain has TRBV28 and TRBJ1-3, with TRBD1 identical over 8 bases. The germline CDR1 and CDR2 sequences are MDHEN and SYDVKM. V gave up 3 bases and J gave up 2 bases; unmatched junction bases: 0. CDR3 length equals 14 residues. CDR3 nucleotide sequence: TGTGCCAGCAGTTTCAGGGGGCCTGGAAACACCATATATTTT. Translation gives CASSFRGPGNTIYF. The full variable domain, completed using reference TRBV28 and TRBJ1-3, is DVKVTQSSRYLVKRTGEKVFLECVQDMDHENMFWYRQDPGLGLRLIYFSYDVKMKEKGDIPEGYSVSREKKERFSLILESASTNQTSMYLCASSFRGPGNTIYFGEGSWLTVV.

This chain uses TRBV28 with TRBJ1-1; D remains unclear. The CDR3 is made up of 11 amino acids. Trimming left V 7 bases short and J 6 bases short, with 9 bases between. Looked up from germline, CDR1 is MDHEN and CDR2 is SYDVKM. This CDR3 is CASNGRAEAFF. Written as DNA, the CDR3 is TGTGCCAGCAACGGTAGAGCTGAAGCTTTCTTT.

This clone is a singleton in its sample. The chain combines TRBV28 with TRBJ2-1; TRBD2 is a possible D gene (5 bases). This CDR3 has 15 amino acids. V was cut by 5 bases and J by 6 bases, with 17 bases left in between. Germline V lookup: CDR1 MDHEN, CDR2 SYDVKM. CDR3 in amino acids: CASSLAGPISNEQFF. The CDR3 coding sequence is TGTGCCAGCAGTCTAGCAGGCCCAATCTCCAATGAGCAGTTCTTC.

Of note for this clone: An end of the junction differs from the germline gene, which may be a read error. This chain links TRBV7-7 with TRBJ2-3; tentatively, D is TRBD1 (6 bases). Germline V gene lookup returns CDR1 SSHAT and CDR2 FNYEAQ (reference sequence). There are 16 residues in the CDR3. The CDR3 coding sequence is TGTGCTAGCAGCTTAGGGTCTGGGGGCGGCACAGATACGCAGTATTTT. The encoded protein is CASSLGSGGGTDTQYF. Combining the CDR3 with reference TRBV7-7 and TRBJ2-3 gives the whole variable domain GAGVSQSPRYKVTKRGQDVTLRCDPISSHATLYWYQQALGQGPEFLTYFNYEAQPDKSGLPSDRFSAERPEGSISTLTIQRTEQRDSAMYRCASSLGSGGGTDTQYFGPGTRLTVL.

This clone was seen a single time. CDR3: CASSELGLAGSTDTQYF. The CDR3 DNA reads as TGCGCCAGCAGTGAGTTAGGACTAGCGGGGAGCACAGATACGCAGTATTTT. This chain joins TRBV10-2 and TRBJ2-3, with TRBD2 matching 12 bases. The V and J ends lost 1 base and 0 bases, in that order; junction bases with no gene match: 2. CDR1 is WSHSY and CDR2 is SAAADI in the germline V gene. The CDR3 covers 17 residues.